The sequence of this TCR beta chain was determined in a study of T cell repertoires in cytomegalovirus infection. Notes on the study in general: Cumulated frequencies of public TCR beta families served to identify carriers of CMV plus the relevant HLA. Dominating the ex vivo response were TCR beta clonotypes that were CMV-specific and HLA-C-restricted.

Of note for this clonotype: Its matching antigen is unknown.

TCRdb re-analysed the reads in MiXCR, keeping a single row per CDR3 protein. The table has 450,000 to 650,000 distinct CDR3 sequences, 26% seen once. Trimming removed 0 bases at V and 6 bases at J, with 11 bases between. CDR3 size: 13 residues. The V gene's germline CDR1 is SQVTM and CDR2 ANQGSEA. The material sequenced was PBMCs. V gene TRBV29-1 combines with J gene TRBJ1-1; tentative D call: TRBD1 (5 bases). The sequence was collected from a human donor in good health (CMV status not recorded). Some clones in this sample may be carry-over from other donors' samples. CDR3 sequence reads: CSVEDQEGAEAFF. In DNA form, the CDR3 reads TGCAGCGTTGAAGATCAGGAAGGGGCTGAAGCTTTCTTT. Full variable domain (missing parts from reference TRBV29-1 and TRBJ1-1): SAVISQKPSRDICQRGTSLTIQCQVDSQVTMMFWYRQQPGQSLTLIATANQGSEATYESGFVIDKFPISRPNLTFSTLTVSNMSPEDSSIYLCSVEDQEGAEAFFGQGTRLTVV.